This T cell receptor beta chain comes out of a study of shared clonotypes between healthy human individuals. For this clone: Its antigen remains unknown.

Overall study findings and caveats: Richness estimates generally favored naive over memory subsets.

Original handling: With immunoSEQ giving junction-only sequences and no quality scores, filtering differed. TCRdb's table, derived via immunoSEQ multiplex PCR, lists solely in-frame clones and lacks some. The V and J calls and clone size were taken over from that table, and D and trimming were inferred from the DNA. The table records about 2.4 million clones, over 85% of them present only once. V was clipped by 3 bases and J by 2 bases, with 9 bases between them. The germline V gene encodes CDR1 KGHSH and CDR2 LQKENI. The CDR3 spans 14 residues. The sample consisted of naive CD4+ T cells from PBMCs. The subset here: CD45RA+ positively selected. The receptor was derived from a man between 18 and 35 years old in good health. Some clones in this sample may be carry-over from other donors' samples. The rearrangement uses TRBV18 and TRBJ2-3; no firm D call. CDR3 coding DNA: TGTGCCAGCTCACCCTCCCCCTACACAGATACGCAGTATTTT. Amino acids: CASSPSPYTDTQYF.